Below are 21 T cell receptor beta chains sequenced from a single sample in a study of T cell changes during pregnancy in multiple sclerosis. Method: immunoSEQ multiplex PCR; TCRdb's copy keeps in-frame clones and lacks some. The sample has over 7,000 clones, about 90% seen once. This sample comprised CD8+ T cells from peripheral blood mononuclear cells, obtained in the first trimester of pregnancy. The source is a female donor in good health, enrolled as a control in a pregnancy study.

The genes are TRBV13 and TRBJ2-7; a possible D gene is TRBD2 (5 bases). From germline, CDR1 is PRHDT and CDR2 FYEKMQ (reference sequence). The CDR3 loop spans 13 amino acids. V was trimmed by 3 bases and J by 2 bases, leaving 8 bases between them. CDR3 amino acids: CASSFDGAYEQYF. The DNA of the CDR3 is TGTGCCAGCAGCTTTGACGGGGCCTACGAGCAGTACTTC.

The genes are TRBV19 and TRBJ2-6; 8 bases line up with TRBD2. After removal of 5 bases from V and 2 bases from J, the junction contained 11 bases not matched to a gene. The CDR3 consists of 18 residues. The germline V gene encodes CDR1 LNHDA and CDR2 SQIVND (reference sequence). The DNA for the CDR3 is TGTGCCAGTAGTCGTTTTTTGGCGGGAGGTGCTGGGGCCAACGTCCTGACTTTC. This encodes CASSRFLAGGAGANVLTF.

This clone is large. The CDR3 here is CASSPPGQGPYNEQFF. DNA of the CDR3: TGTGCCAGCAGCCCACCGGGACAGGGGCCCTACAATGAGCAGTTCTTC. The chain has TRBV4-2 and TRBJ2-1, with 10 bases that match TRBD1. Trimming removed 4 bases from V and 2 bases from J; junction bases left unmatched: 5. The CDR3 consists of 16 residues. In germline, CDR1 is LGHNA, CDR2 YNFKEQ.

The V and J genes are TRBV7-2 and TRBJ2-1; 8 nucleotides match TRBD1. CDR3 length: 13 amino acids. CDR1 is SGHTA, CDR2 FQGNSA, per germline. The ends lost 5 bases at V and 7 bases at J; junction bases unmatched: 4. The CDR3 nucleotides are TGTGCCAGCAGCCGTAGACAGGGGAATGAGCAGTTCTTC. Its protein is CASSRRQGNEQFF. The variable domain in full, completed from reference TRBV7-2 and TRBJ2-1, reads GAGVSQSPSNKVTEKGKDVELRCDPISGHTALYWYRQSLGQGLEFLIYFQGNSAPDKSGLPSDRFSAERTGGSVSTLTIQRTQQEDSAVYLCASSRRQGNEQFFGPGTRLTVL.

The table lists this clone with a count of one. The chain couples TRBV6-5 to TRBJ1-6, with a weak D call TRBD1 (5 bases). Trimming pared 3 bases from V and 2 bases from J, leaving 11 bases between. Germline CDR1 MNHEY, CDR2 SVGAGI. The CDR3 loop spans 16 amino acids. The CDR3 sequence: CASSYRGGPYNSPLHF. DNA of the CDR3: TGTGCCAGCAGTTATCGGGGGGGTCCCTATAATTCACCCCTCCACTTT.

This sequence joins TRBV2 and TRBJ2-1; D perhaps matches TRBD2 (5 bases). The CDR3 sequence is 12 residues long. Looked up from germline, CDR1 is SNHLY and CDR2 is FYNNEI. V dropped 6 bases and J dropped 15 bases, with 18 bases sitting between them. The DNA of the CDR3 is TGTGCCAGCAGCAGCGGACTCCCCCTTCCGTTCTTC. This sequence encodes CASSSGLPLPFF.

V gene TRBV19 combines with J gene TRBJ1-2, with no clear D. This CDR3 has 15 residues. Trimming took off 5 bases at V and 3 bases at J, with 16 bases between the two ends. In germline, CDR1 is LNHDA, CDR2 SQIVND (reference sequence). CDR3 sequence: CASSLGIGSYYGYTF. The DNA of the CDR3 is TGTGCCAGTAGTCTCGGAATAGGGAGCTACTATGGCTACACCTTC.

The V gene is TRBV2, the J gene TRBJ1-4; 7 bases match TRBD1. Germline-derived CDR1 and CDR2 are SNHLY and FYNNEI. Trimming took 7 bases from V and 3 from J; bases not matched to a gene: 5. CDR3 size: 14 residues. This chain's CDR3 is CASKRQGANEKLFF. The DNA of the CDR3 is TGTGCCAGCAAAAGACAGGGCGCTAATGAAAAACTGTTTTTT.

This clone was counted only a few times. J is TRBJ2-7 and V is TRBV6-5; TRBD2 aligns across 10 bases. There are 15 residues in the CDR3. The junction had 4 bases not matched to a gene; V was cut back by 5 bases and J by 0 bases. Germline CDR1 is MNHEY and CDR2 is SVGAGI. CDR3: CASSPSSGSSYEQYF. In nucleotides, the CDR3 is TGTGCCAGCAGTCCTTCTAGCGGGAGCTCCTACGAGCAGTACTTC.

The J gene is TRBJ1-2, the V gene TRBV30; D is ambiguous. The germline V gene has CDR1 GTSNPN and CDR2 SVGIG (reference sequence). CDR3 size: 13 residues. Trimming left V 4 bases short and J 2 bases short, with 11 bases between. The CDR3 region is CAWNPGGNYGYTF. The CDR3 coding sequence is TGTGCCTGGAACCCGGGCGGGAACTATGGCTACACCTTC. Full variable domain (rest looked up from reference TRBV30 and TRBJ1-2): SQTIHQWPATLVQPVGSPLSLECTVEGTSNPNLYWYRQAAGRGLQLLFYSVGIGQISSEVPQNLSASRPQDRQFILSSKKLLLSDSGFYLCAWNPGGNYGYTFGSGTRLTVV.

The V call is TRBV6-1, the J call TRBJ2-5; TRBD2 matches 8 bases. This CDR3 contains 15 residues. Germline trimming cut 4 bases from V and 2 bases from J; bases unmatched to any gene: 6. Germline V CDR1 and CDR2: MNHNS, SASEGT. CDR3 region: CASSVSSGGQETQYF. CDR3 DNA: TGTGCCAGCAGTGTATCAAGCGGGGGTCAAGAGACCCAGTACTTC.

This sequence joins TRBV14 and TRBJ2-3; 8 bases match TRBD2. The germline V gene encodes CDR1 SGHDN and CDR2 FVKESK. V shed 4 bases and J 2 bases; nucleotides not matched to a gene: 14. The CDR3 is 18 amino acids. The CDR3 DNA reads TGTGCCAGCAGCCCGTCCTCCGAGCTAGCGGGCCTCACAGATACGCAGTATTTT. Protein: CASSPSSELAGLTDTQYF. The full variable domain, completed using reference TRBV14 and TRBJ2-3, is EAGVTQFPSHSVIEKGQTVTLRCDPISGHDNLYWYRRVMGKEIKFLLHFVKESKQDESGMPNNRFLAERTGGTYSTLKVQPAELEDSGVYFCASSPSSELAGLTDTQYFGPGTRLTVL.

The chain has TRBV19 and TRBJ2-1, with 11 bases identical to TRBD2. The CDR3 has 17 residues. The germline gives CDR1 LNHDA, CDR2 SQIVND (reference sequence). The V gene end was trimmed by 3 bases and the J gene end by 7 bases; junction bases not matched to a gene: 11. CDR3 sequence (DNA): TGTGCCAGTAGTATGTACTCGCTAGCGGGGGGTAAAAATGAGCAGTTCTTC. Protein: CASSMYSLAGGKNEQFF.

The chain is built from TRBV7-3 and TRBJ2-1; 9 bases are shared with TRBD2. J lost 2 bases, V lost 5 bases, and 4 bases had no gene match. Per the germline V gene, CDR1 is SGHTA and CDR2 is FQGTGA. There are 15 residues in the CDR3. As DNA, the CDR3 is TGTGCCAGCAGCCCAGTAGCGGGAGCCTACAATGAGCAGTTCTTC. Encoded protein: CASSPVAGAYNEQFF.

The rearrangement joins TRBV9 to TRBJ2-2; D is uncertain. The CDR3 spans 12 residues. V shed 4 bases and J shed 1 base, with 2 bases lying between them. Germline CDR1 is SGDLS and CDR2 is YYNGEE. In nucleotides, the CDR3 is TGTGCCAGCAGCCAGAACACCGGGGAGCTGTTTTTT. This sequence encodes CASSQNTGELFF.

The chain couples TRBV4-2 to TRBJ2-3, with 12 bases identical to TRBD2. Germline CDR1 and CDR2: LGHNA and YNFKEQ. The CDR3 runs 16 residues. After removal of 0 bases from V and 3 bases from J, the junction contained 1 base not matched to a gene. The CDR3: CASSQDLAGGTDTQYF. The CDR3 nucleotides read TGTGCCAGCAGCCAAGATCTAGCGGGGGGGACAGATACGCAGTATTTT.

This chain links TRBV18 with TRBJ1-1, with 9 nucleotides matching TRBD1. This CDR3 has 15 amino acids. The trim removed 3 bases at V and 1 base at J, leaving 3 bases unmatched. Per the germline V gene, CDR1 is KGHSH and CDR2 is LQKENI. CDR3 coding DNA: TGTGCCAGCTCACCGAAGACAGGGGGGAACACTGAAGCTTTCTTT. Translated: CASSPKTGGNTEAFF. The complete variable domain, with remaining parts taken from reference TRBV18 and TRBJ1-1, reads NAGVMQNPRHLVRRRGQEARLRCSPMKGHSHVYWYRQLPEEGLKFMVYLQKENIIDESGMPKERFSAEFPKEGPSILRIQQVVRGDSAAYFCASSPKTGGNTEAFFGQGTRLTVV.

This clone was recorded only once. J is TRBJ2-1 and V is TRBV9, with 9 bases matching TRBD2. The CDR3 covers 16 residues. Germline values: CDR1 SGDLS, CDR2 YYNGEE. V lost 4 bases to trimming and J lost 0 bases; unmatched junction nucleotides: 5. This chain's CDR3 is CASSHLAGNSYNEQFF. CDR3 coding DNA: TGTGCCAGCAGCCACCTAGCGGGGAACTCCTACAATGAGCAGTTCTTC.

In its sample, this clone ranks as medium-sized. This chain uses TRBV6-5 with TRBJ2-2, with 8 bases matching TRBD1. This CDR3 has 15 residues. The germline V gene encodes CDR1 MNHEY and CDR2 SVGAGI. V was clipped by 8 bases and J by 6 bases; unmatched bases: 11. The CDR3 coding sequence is TGTGCCAGCCATACGTCGGACAGGGAATCCGGGGAGCTGTTTTTT. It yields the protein CASHTSDRESGELFF.

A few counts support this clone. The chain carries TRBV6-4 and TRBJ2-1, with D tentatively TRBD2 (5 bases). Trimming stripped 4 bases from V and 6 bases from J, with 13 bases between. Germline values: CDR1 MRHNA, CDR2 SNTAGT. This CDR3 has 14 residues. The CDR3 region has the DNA TGTGCCAGCAGTGGGGGAGAAGGATCCAATGAGCAGTTCTTC. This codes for CASSGGEGSNEQFF.

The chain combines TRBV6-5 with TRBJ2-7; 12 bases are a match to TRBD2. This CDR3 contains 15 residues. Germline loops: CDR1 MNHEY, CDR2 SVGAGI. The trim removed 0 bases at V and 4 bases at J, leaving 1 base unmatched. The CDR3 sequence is CASSYSTSGGYEQYF. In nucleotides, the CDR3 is TGTGCCAGCAGTTACTCGACTAGCGGGGGTTACGAGCAGTACTTC.